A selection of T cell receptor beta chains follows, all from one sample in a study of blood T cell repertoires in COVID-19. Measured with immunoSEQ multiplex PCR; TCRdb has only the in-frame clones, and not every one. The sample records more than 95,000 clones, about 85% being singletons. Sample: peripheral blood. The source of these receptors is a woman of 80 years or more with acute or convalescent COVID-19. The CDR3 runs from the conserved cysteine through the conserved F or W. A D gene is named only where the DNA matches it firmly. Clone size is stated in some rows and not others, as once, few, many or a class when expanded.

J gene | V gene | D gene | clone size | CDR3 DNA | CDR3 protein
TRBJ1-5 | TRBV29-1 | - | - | TGCAGCGTTGCCGATGGACTCCTGGGTAATCAGCCCCAGCATTTT | CSVADGLLGNQPQHF
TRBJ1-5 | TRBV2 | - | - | TGTGCCAGCACAGGACAGAGGAATCAGCCCCAGCATTTT | CASTGQRNQPQHF
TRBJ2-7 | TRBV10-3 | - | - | TGTGCCATCAGTGAGTCGACGGGAACCTACGAGCAGTACTTC | CAISESTGTYEQYF
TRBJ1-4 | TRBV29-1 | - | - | TGCAGCTCCCGAGGTGGTGATGAAAAACTGTTTTTT | CSSRGGDEKLFF
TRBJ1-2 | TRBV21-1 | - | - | TGTGCCAGCAGCAAAGCGCCCTACCGGGGAGGGGATGGCTACACCTTC | CASSKAPYRGGDGYTF
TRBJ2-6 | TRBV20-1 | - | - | TGCAGTGCTAGTGGGGGGCAGTCCTCGGCCAACGTCCTGACTTTC | CSASGGQSSANVLTF
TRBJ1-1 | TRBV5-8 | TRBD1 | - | TGTGCCAGTACTATCATCACCGGGACAGGTGAAGCTTTCTTT | CASTIITGTGEAFF
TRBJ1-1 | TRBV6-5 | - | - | TGTGCCAGCAGGGGACTTAGGACTGAAGCTTTCTTT | CASRGLRTEAFF
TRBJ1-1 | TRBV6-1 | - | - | TGTGCCAGCAGTGAAGTGGTTGGAGGGTCGGAAGGTTGCGCTTTCTTT | CASSEVVGGSEGCAFF
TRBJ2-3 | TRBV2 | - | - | TGTGCCAGCAGTGGTGGGCCGCTCTGGGATACGCAGTATTTT | CASSGGPLWDTQYF
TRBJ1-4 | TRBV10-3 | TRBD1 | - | TGTGCCATCAGCCCCGGGACAGGGGATGAAAAACTGTTTTTT | CAISPGTGDEKLFF
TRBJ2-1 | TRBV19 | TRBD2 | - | TGTGCCAGTAGTATACTGGCGGGGGGAAACAATGAGCAGTTCTTC | CASSILAGGNNEQFF
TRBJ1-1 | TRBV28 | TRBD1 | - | TGTGCCAGCAGTTTAATCAGGCAGGGGGGAATGAACACTGAAGCTTTCTTT | CASSLIRQGGMNTEAFF
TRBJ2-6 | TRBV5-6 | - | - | TGTGCCAGCAGCGGTGGACAGCCCTACTCTGGGGCCAACGTCCTGACTTTC | CASSGGQPYSGANVLTF
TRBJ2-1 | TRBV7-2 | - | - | TGTGCCAGCAGCTTACGGCCTAGAGGGAAGGGCAATGAGCAGTTCTTC | CASSLRPRGKGNEQFF
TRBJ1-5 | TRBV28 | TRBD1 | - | TGTGCCAGCGGAGGACAGGGTGACAATCAGCCCCAGCATTTT | CASGGQGDNQPQHF
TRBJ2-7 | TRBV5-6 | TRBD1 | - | TGTGCCAGCAGCTTCAGAGACAGGGGGCCTTACGAGCAGTACTTC | CASSFRDRGPYEQYF
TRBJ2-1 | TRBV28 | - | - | TGTGCCAGCAGTTCCCCGGGTCTCAGTCCCAATGAGCAGTTCTTC | CASSSPGLSPNEQFF
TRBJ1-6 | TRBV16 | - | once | TGTGCCAGCAGCCAATCGGGCAGGCCGAATAATTCACCCCTCCACTTT | CASSQSGRPNNSPLHF
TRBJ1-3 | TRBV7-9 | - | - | TGTGCCAGCAGCCCCCGAGCGGCTGGAAACACCATATATTTT | CASSPRAAGNTIYF
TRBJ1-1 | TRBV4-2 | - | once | TGTGCCAGCAGCCAAGATTCAGGTTTAGACACTGAAGCTTTCTTT | CASSQDSGLDTEAFF
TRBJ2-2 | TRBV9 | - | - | TGTGCCAGCAGCCTACGGACAGAAAACACCGGGGAGCTGTTTTTT | CASSLRTENTGELFF
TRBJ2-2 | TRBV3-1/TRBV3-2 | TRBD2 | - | TGTGCCAGCAGCCAAGCTGGCGGGGGGAGTGGGGAGCTGTTTTTT | CASSQAGGGSGELFF
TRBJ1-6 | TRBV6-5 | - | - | TGTGCCAGCAAAGAATGGGAGGACTCCTATTCACCCCTCCACTTT | CASKEWEDSYSPLHF
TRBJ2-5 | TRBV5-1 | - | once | TGCGCCAGCAGCTTAGGGTCTGGGGGCAGCCAAGAGACCCAGTACTTC | CASSLGSGGSQETQYF
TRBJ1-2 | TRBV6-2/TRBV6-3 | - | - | TGTGCCAGCAGCCGGCCGACAGACACGTTCTATGGCTACACCTTC | CASSRPTDTFYGYTF
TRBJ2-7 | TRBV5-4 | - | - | TGTGCCAGCAGCTCGGTGGACAGCAACGAGCAGTACTTC | CASSSVDSNEQYF
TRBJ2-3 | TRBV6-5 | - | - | TGTGCCAGCAGTTACATTCGGACAGGCACAGATACGCAGTATTTT | CASSYIRTGTDTQYF
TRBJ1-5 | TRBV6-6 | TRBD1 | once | TGTGCCACCAGACAGGGGACACGGCCCCAGCATTTT | CATRQGTRPQHF
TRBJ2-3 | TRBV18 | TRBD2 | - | TGTGCCAGCTCACCTAACCTAGCGGGGGTGCCTGATACGCAGTATTTT | CASSPNLAGVPDTQYF
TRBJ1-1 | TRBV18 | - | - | TGTGCCAGCTCACCAAGGGCGGGGCCGGATACTGAAGCTTTCTTT | CASSPRAGPDTEAFF
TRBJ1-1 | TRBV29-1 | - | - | TGCAGCTTCAGGCCGATGAACACTGAAGCTTTCTTT | CSFRPMNTEAFF
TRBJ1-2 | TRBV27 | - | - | TGTGCCAGCAGTGGGGGGAATGACTATGGCTACACCTTC | CASSGGNDYGYTF
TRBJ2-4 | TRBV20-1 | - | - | TGCAGTGCTAGTCCCGACATAAACATTCAGTACTTC | CSASPDINIQYF
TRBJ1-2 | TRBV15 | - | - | TGTGCCACCAGCAGAGACCCACAGGGCGGCGGCTACACCTTC | CATSRDPQGGGYTF
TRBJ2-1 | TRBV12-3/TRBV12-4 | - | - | TGTGCCAGCGCGCTCGGGGTCCAATATGAGCAGTTCTTC | CASALGVQYEQFF
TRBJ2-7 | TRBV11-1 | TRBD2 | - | TGTGCCAGCAGCGTCAGGAGCGGGGCTTTTCACTACGAGCAGTACTTC | CASSVRSGAFHYEQYF
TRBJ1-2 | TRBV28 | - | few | TGTGCCAGCTGTGCGGGCGGGGCCTATGGCTACACCTTC | CASCAGGAYGYTF
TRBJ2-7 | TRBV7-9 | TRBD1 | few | TGTGCCAGCAGCGGACAGGGGTACGAGCAGTACTTC | CASSGQGYEQYF
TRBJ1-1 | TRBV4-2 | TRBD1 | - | TGTGCCAGCAGCCACCCGGACAGGAGCACTGAAGCTTTCTTT | CASSHPDRSTEAFF
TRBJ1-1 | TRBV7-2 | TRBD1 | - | TGTGCCAGCAGCTTAAGGGGGCCTGAAGCTTTCTTT | CASSLRGPEAFF
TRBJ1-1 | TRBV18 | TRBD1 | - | TGTGCCAGCTCACCCCGACAGGGCGACCCTGAAGCTTTCTTT | CASSPRQGDPEAFF
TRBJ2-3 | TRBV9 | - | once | TGTGCCAGCAGCGACTCGGCGGGGCGAGATACGCAGTATTTT | CASSDSAGRDTQYF
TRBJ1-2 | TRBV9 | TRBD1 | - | TGTGCCAGCAGCGTAGAAGGGGGCCAATATGGCTACACCTTC | CASSVEGGQYGYTF
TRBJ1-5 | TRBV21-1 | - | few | TGTGCCAGCAGCCCCGGTCGGGGGGCGCGGGTCCAGCCCCAGCATTTT | CASSPGRGARVQPQHF
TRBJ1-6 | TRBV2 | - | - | TGTGCCAGCGGGTCCAGGATAGTAAATTCACCCCTCCACTTT | CASGSRIVNSPLHF
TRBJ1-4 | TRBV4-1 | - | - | TGCGCCAGCAGCCAATCCGAGGCCTCCCGGGAAAAACTGTTTTTT | CASSQSEASREKLFF
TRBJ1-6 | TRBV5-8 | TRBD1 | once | TGTGCCAGCAGCTTTGAGGCTACCATTACAGGGGTTTATTCACCCCTCCACTTT | CASSFEATITGVYSPLHF
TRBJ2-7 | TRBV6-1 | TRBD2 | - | TGTGCCAGCAGTGAGCTAGCGGGGGTCTACGAGCAGTACTTC | CASSELAGVYEQYF
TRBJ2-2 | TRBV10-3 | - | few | TGTGCCATCAGTGTGTCCCAATCACCGGGGGCCGGGGAGCTGTTTTTT | CAISVSQSPGAGELFF